The 8 T cell receptor beta chains in this list originate from one sample, sequenced in a study of regulatory T cells in long-lasting Graves disease. Time point described: newly diagnosed GD, antithyroid drugs for less than 3 months. Generation of the TCR library employed RNA extracted from PBMCs. For TCR beta, libraries came from iRepertoire HTBI primers and Arm-PCR of CDR3 regions. TCRdb independently ran MiXCR on the multiplex PCR reads; one entry per CDR3 protein. Seen here are around 480,000 distinct CDR3 sequences, about 15% observed once, and the top ten hold around a quarter. The sample was also reused in another study, on T cells in Graves' hyperthyroidism and ophthalmopathy.

The material sequenced was peripheral blood mononuclear cells (PBMCs), taken at new diagnosis, from a patient treated with antithyroid drugs. These receptors originate from a woman aged 40 to 65 with Graves disease.

Ten or more counts support this clonotype. The chain uses TRBV3-1 and TRBJ2-3; D unresolved. The germline gives CDR1 LGHDT, CDR2 YNNKEL (reference sequence). This CDR3 is 13 amino acids long. V lost 0 bases and J lost 3, with 4 bases in between. The CDR3 nucleotides read TGTGCCAGCAGCCAAGAGGCGACAGATACGCAGTATTTT. Residues: CASSQEATDTQYF.

Concerning this clonotype: This may come from a read error, since a much larger clone is one base off. This rearrangement joins TRBV2 to TRBJ2-1, with D tentatively TRBD2 (5 bases). Germline V CDR1 and CDR2: SNHLY, FYNNEI. The length of the CDR3 is 14 residues. The chain's CDR3 is CAGSEGWERDEQFF. The CDR3, as DNA: TGTGCCGGCAGTGAAGGCTGGGAGAGGGATGAGCAGTTCTTC.

The J gene is TRBJ2-1, the V gene TRBV7-9; perhaps TRBD2 as D (6 bases). The CDR3 sequence is 12 residues long. Germline CDR1 reads SEHNR; CDR2 reads FQNEAQ (reference sequence). Trimming removed 7 bases at V and 6 bases at J, with 10 bases between. The CDR3 here is CASILSGNEQFF. The CDR3, as DNA: TGTGCCAGCATCCTTAGCGGCAATGAGCAGTTCTTC.

The J gene is TRBJ2-3, the V gene TRBV27, with a possible D match to TRBD1 (6 bases). V lost 5 bases to trimming and J lost 3 bases, with 18 bases between them. The CDR3 totals 16 residues. Germline loops: CDR1 MNHEY, CDR2 SMNVEV (reference sequence). In DNA form, the CDR3 reads TGTGCCAGCAGTACGCCCTACAGGGATCCGACAGATACGCAGTATTTT. It codes for CASSTPYRDPTDTQYF.

This clonotype was detected many times. The chain carries TRBV7-2 and TRBJ2-5, with D uncertain. V was shortened by 1 base and J by 3 bases, with 6 bases between the two germline ends. The CDR3 extends over 13 amino acids. Germline CDR1 SGHTA, CDR2 FQGNSA. The DNA of the CDR3 is TGTGCCAGCAGCTTAGTGCGAGAAGAGACCCAGTACTTC. This codes for CASSLVREETQYF. The variable domain in full, completed from reference TRBV7-2 and TRBJ2-5, reads GAGVSQSPSNKVTEKGKDVELRCDPISGHTALYWYRQSLGQGLEFLIYFQGNSAPDKSGLPSDRFSAERTGGSVSTLTIQRTQQEDSAVYLCASSLVREETQYFGPGTRLLVL.

This chain links TRBV29-1 with TRBJ2-3, with TRBD2 matching 13 bases. Unmatched junction bases numbered 15, after V lost 6 bases and J lost 6 bases. Germline CDR1 is SQVTM and CDR2 is ANQGSEA. The CDR3 is 17 residues long. The CDR3, as DNA: TGCAGCGTCCGCCGGACTAGCGGGGGACCCCGCAGGGATACGCAGTATTTT. This encodes CSVRRTSGGPRRDTQYF.

The chain uses TRBV4-1 and TRBJ1-1; the match to TRBD1 covers 7 bases. Germline CDR1 MGHRA, CDR2 YSYEKL. This CDR3 is built from 18 residues. Trimming cost V 1 base and J 3 bases; bases outside gene matches: 14. In DNA form, the CDR3 reads TGCGCCAGCAGCCAAGTCGGGACAGCGCAACTCTCTCACACTGAAGCTTTCTTT. The encoded protein is CASSQVGTAQLSHTEAFF.

This clonotype has a count of ten or more. The chain joins TRBV7-9 to TRBJ2-4; weak D call: TRBD2 (5 bases). Per the germline V gene, CDR1 is SEHNR and CDR2 is FQNEAQ (reference sequence). The CDR3 covers 17 residues. The V and J ends lost 5 bases and 0 bases respectively, with 17 bases between them. The CDR3 sequence: CASSPWVGEQAKNIQYF. The CDR3 region has the DNA TGTGCCAGCAGCCCATGGGTCGGGGAGCAAGCCAAAAACATTCAGTACTTC.